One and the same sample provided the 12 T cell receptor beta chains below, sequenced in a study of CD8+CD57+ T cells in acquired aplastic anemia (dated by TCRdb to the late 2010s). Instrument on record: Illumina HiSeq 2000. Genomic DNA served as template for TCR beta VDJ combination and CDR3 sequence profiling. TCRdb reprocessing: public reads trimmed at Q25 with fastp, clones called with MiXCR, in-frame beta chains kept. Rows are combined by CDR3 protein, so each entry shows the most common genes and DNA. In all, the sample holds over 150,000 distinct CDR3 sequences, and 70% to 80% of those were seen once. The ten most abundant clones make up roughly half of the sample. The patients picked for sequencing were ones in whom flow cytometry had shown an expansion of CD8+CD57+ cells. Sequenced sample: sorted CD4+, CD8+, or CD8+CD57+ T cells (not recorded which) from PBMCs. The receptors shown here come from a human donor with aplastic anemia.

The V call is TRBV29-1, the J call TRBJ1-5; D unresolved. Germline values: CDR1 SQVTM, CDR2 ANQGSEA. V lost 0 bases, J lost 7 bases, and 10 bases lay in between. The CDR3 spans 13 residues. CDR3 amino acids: CSVEEVVGQPQHF. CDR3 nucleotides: TGCAGCGTTGAAGAGGTAGTTGGGCAGCCCCAGCATTTT.

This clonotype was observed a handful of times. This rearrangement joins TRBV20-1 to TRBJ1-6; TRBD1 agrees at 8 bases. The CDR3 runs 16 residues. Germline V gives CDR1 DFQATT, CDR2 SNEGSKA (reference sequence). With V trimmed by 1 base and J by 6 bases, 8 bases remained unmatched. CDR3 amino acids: CSARGGATGVNSPLHF. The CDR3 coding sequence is TGCAGTGCTAGAGGGGGGGCGACAGGGGTTAATTCACCCCTCCACTTT.

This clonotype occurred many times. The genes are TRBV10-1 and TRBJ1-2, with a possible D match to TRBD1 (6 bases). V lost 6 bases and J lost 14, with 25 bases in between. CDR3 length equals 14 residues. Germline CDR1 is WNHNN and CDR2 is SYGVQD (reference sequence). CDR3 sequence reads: CASREGVLGTERTF. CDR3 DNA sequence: TGCGCCAGCAGGGAGGGGGTCCTTGGGACCGAACGTACCTTC.

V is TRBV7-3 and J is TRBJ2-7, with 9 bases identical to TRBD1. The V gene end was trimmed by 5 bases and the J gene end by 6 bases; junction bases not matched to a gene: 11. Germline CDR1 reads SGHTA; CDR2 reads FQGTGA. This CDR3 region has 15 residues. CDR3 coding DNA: TGTGCCAGCAGCCGACTACAGGGGGCCGCGCGCGAGCAGTACTTC. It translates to CASSRLQGAAREQYF.

CDR3 nucleotide sequence: TGTGCCAGCAGTTACTCGCGGGACTCCATGTTGCGGTACTTC. Its translation: CASSYSRDSMLRYF. The rearrangement uses TRBV6-5 and TRBJ2-7; D perhaps matches TRBD2 (6 bases). Germline lookup yields CDR1 MNHEY and CDR2 SVGAGI. This CDR3 has 14 residues. The V end lost 0 bases, the J end lost 12 bases, and 18 bases lay between the germline ends.

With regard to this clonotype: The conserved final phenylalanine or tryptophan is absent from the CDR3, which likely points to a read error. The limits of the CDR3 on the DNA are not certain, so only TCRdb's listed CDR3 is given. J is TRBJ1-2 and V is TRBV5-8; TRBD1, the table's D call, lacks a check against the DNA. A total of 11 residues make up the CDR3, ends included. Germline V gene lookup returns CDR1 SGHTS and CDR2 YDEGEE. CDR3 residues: CASSLPLTGIE.

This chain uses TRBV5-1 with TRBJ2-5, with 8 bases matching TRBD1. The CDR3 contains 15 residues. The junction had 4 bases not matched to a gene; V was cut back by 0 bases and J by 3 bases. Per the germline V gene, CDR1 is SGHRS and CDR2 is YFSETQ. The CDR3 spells CASSLAGTGEETQYF. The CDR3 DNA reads TGCGCCAGCAGCTTGGCGGGGACAGGAGAAGAGACCCAGTACTTC.

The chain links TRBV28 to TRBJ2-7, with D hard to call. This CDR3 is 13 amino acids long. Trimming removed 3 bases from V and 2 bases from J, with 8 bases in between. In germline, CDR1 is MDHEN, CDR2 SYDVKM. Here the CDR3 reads CASSFSQPYEQYF. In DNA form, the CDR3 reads TGTGCCAGCAGTTTCTCCCAGCCCTACGAGCAGTACTTC.

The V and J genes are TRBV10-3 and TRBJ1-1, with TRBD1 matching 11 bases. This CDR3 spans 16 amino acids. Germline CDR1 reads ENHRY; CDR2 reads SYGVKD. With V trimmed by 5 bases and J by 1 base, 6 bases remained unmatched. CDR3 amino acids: CAISRSGQGGNTEAFF. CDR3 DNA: TGTGCCATCAGTCGTTCGGGACAGGGGGGGAACACTGAAGCTTTCTTT.

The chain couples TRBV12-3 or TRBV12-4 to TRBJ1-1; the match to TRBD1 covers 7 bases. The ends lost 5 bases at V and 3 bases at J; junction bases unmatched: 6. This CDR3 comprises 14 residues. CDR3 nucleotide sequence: TGTGCCAGCAGTCCCCGGGACAGCCACACTGAAGCTTTCTTT. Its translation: CASSPRDSHTEAFF.

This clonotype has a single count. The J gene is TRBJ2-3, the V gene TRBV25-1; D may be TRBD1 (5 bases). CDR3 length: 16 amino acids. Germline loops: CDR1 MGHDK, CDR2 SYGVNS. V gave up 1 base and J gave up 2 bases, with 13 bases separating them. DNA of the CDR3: TGTGCCAGCAGTGAATTGTCCCAGGGATCCACAGATACGCAGTATTTT. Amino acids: CASSELSQGSTDTQYF.

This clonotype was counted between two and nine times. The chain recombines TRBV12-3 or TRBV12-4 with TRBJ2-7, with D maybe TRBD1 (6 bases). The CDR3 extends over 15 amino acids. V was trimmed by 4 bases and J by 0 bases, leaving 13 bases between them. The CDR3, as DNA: TGTGCCAGCAGTTGGTCAGGGGCCACCTCCTACGAGCAGTACTTC. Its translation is CASSWSGATSYEQYF.